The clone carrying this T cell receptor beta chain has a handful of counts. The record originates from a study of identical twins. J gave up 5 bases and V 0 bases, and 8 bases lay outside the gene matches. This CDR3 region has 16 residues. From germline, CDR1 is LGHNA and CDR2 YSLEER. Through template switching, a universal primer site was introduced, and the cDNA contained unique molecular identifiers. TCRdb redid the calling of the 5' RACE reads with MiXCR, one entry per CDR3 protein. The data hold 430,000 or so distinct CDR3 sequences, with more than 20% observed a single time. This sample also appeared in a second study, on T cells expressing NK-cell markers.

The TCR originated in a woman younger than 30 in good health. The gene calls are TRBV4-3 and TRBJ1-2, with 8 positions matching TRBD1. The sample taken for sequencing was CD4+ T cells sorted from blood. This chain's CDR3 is CASSQDVTGGGYGYTF. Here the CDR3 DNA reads TGCGCCAGCAGCCAAGATGTAACAGGGGGTGGGTATGGCTACACCTTC.